The clone carrying this T cell receptor (beta chain) occurred once. Its antigen is unidentified. Ophthalmopathy donors were characterized by moderate-to-severe activity, CAS of at least 3, NOSPECS of at least 4, and duration under 3 months. Fresh peripheral blood, 10 ml, was the PBMC source. After removal of 1 base from V and 6 bases from J, the junction contained 5 bases not matched to a gene. The CDR3 consists of 14 residues. Amplified material comprised TCR beta CDR3 regions derived from RNA transcripts. Second-round multiplex PCR came after first-round RT-PCR with HTBI primers. TCRdb itself ran the multiplex PCR reads through MiXCR, one entry per CDR3 protein. The sample lists hundreds of thousands of distinct CDR3 sequences, roughly 14% occurring once. This record belongs to a study of Graves' ophthalmopathy and Graves' hyperthyroidism. Overall study findings and caveats: Detection in blood was also observed for most expanded thyroid clonotypes above 0.001 frequency. An approximately 80% specificity and around 89% sensitivity were achieved by a 13-signature model that separated ophthalmopathy from stable hyperthyroidism.

The sequence derives from a woman between 25 and 40 years old with Graves' ophthalmopathy. Sample: blood. This rearrangement joins TRBV12-3 or TRBV12-4 to TRBJ2-7; 8 bases align to TRBD2. CDR3 loop: CASSLEGLVAEQYF. The DNA of the CDR3 is TGTGCCAGCAGTTTAGAGGGACTAGTAGCCGAGCAGTACTTC.